These 30 T cell receptor beta chains share one sample of origin, sequenced in a study of glioma-infiltrating T cells. Amplification of TCR alpha and beta CDR3 regions from RNA used iRepertoire nested multiplex PCR. TCRdb analysed the multiplex PCR reads with MiXCR anew, one entry per CDR3 protein. The repertoire holds roughly 120,000 distinct CDR3 sequences, with 20% to 25% as singletons. Sequencing input: glioma tissue, nonneoplastic brain tissue, or PBMCs (not recorded which). These receptors all stem from a human donor with low-grade glioma or glioblastoma, undergoing nonglioma brain surgery, or in good health (not recorded which).

This clonotype was counted at least ten times. The chain combines TRBV20-1 with TRBJ2-5; 9 nucleotides agree with TRBD1. Germline V lookup: CDR1 DFQATT, CDR2 SNEGSKA (reference sequence). J gave up 4 bases and V 6 bases, and 6 bases lay outside the gene matches. This CDR3 spans 13 amino acids. The CDR3 DNA is TGCAGTGCCCTCACAGGGGGCGGAGAGACCCAGTACTTC. This translates into CSALTGGGETQYF.

This clonotype was picked up many times. This chain joins TRBV19 and TRBJ2-6, with TRBD2 matching over 7 bases. CDR1 is LNHDA, CDR2 SQIVND, per germline (reference sequence). CDR3 length: 15 amino acids. V trimming: 9 bases; J trimming: 2 bases; junction bases outside the gene matches: 7. CDR3 DNA sequence: TGTGCCAGCCAGGGAGGGGAGGCTGGGGCCAACGTCCTGACTTTC. Amino acids: CASQGGEAGANVLTF.

This clonotype was picked up many times. The rearrangement joins TRBV7-8 to TRBJ2-3; D ambiguous. From germline, CDR1 is SGHVS and CDR2 FQNEAQ. The CDR3 loop spans 12 amino acids. V lost 0 bases and J lost 5, with 3 bases in between. CDR3: CASSLARDTQYF. For the CDR3, the DNA is TGTGCCAGCAGCTTAGCGCGAGATACGCAGTATTTT.

This clonotype was seen ten or more times. The rearrangement uses TRBV10-2 and TRBJ1-1; perhaps TRBD1 as D (5 bases). Germline V lookup: CDR1 WSHSY, CDR2 SAAADI. Trimming removed 1 base at V and 7 bases at J, with 10 bases between. The CDR3 sequence is 13 residues long. CDR3 sequence: CASSEFDSNEAFF. The CDR3 nucleotides are TGCGCCAGCAGTGAGTTTGACAGTAATGAAGCTTTCTTT.

This clonotype came up a few times. This chain uses TRBV12-3 or TRBV12-4 with TRBJ2-6, with D possibly matching TRBD1 (6 bases). Trimming left V 7 bases short and J 0 bases short, with 10 bases between. The CDR3 extends over 15 amino acids. The CDR3 spells CASTGQLSGANVLTF. CDR3 in DNA: TGTGCCAGCACGGGACAACTCTCTGGGGCCAACGTCCTGACTTTC.

A remark on this clonotype: A much bigger clone sits one base away, suggesting this may be a read error. The V and J genes are TRBV5-4 and TRBJ2-1; a weak D match, TRBD2 (6 bases). The CDR3 runs 15 residues. The V gene's germline CDR1 is SGHNT and CDR2 YYREEE (reference sequence). CDR3 sequence (DNA): TGTGCCAGCAGCTTCCGGGACTGGGGAGACAATAAGCAGTTCTTC. It yields the protein CASSFRDWGDNKQFF. The whole variable domain, remainder taken from reference TRBV5-4 and TRBJ2-1, is ETGVTQSPTHLIKTRGQQVTLRCSSQSGHNTVSWYQQALGQGPQFIFQYYREEENGRGNFPPRFSGLQFPNYSSELNVNALELDDSALYLCASSFRDWGDNKQFFGPGTRLTVL.

The table lists this clonotype with many counts. This chain uses TRBV4-3 with TRBJ2-5; D remains unclear. Per germline, CDR1 LGHNA and CDR2 YSLEER. Trimming took off 10 bases at V and 0 bases at J, with 21 bases between the two ends. The CDR3 totals 16 residues. CDR3 sequence reads: CATISQANSDQETQYF. DNA of the CDR3: TGCGCCACGATAAGCCAGGCGAACAGTGACCAAGAGACCCAGTACTTC.

The rearrangement links TRBV18 to TRBJ2-5; possible D gene TRBD2, 6 bases. Germline CDR1 reads KGHSH; CDR2 reads LQKENI. With 2 bases removed from V and 5 bases from J, the gap between germline ends came to 9 bases. This CDR3 spans 13 amino acids. In DNA form, the CDR3 reads TGTGCCAGCTCACCAAGCGGGTCCGAGACCCAGTACTTC. The encoded protein is CASSPSGSETQYF.

This clonotype was observed a few times. The genes are TRBV29-1 and TRBJ1-2, with 8 bases fitting TRBD1. Losses at the gene ends were 0 bases for V and 2 bases for J; bases not matched to a gene: 2. Per the germline V gene, CDR1 is SQVTM and CDR2 is ANQGSEA. The CDR3 totals 14 residues. CDR3 sequence: CSVEDRGRNYGYTF. In nucleotides, the CDR3 is TGCAGCGTTGAAGACAGGGGGCGGAACTATGGCTACACCTTC.

This clonotype was observed many times. The genes are TRBV28 and TRBJ2-1; perhaps TRBD2 as D (6 bases). Germline-derived CDR1 and CDR2 are MDHEN and SYDVKM. The CDR3 extends over 16 amino acids. Between the trimmed V and J ends, which lost 3 bases and 7 bases, there was a span of 19 bases. The CDR3 DNA follows: TGTGCCAGCAGTTTTTCCTCCGGGAGACCGATAAATGAGCAGTTCTTC. Translated: CASSFSSGRPINEQFF.

This clonotype was observed at least ten times. V usage is TRBV7-9 and J usage is TRBJ2-1; the D is unclear. Germline V gene data show CDR1 as SEHNR and CDR2 as FQNEAQ (reference sequence). V lost 5 bases to trimming and J lost 2 bases, with 16 bases between them. CDR3 length: 16 residues. The chain's CDR3 is CASSLPTISPYNEQFF. The CDR3 bases are TGTGCCAGCAGCCTACCGACGATTTCCCCCTACAATGAGCAGTTCTTC.

This clonotype was seen repeatedly, ten times or more. This chain connects TRBV3-1 to TRBJ2-1; D unclear. Per the germline V gene, CDR1 is LGHDT and CDR2 is YNNKEL (reference sequence). The V gene lost 0 bases and the J gene lost 5 bases, with 11 bases spanning the gap. The CDR3 sequence is 15 residues long. CDR3 coding DNA: TGTGCCAGCAGCCAAGAGTCTACTTACCACAATGAGCAGTTCTTC. Translating it yields CASSQESTYHNEQFF.

This clonotype was seen ten or more times. The chain couples TRBV20-1 to TRBJ1-3; no reliable D call. Germline loops: CDR1 DFQATT, CDR2 SNEGSKA (reference sequence). The CDR3 spans 12 residues. The V end was cut by 6 bases, the J end by 0 bases, with 6 bases between. The CDR3 region has the DNA TGCAGTGCCCACTTCTCTGGAAACACCATATATTTT. Protein: CSAHFSGNTIYF.

This chain uses TRBV4-2 with TRBJ2-7; D remains ambiguous. The V gene lost 0 bases and the J gene lost 3 bases, with 18 bases spanning the gap. This CDR3 has 17 residues. Germline V CDR1 and CDR2: LGHNA, YNFKEQ. The CDR3 sequence is CASSQDRASGTLYEQYF. As DNA, the CDR3 is TGTGCCAGCAGCCAAGATAGGGCTAGTGGAACCCTCTACGAGCAGTACTTC.

This clonotype was seen a handful of times. J is TRBJ2-7 and V is TRBV12-3 or TRBV12-4; TRBD2 agrees at 8 bases. The CDR3 contains 15 residues. V dropped 5 bases and J dropped 1; count of bases not matched to a gene: 7. The CDR3 loop reads CASSPTIAGSYEQYF. The CDR3 DNA follows: TGTGCCAGCAGTCCCACGATAGCGGGGTCCTACGAGCAGTACTTC.

V usage is TRBV6-5 and J usage is TRBJ2-1; possible D gene TRBD2, 5 bases. The germline CDR1 and CDR2 sequences are MNHEY and SVGAGI. V lost 0 bases and J 5 bases, leaving 8 bases between the germline ends. The CDR3 runs to 14 residues. DNA for the CDR3: TGTGCCAGCAGTTACTCACTAGGAAACAATGAGCAGTTCTTC. Translated: CASSYSLGNNEQFF.

Many counts were recorded for this clonotype. The chain links TRBV20-1 to TRBJ2-7, with D unclear. The germline CDR1 and CDR2 sequences are DFQATT and SNEGSKA (reference sequence). The V end was cut by 1 base, the J end by 2 bases, with 15 bases between. This CDR3 region has 15 residues. As DNA, the CDR3 is TGCAGTGCTAGAGTAGGGCTAGTAACGCCCTACGAGCAGTACTTC. Protein product: CSARVGLVTPYEQYF.

About this clonotype itself: A single base separates this from a much larger clone, so it may be a read error. V gene TRBV18 combines with J gene TRBJ1-1; D is unresolved. The germline V gene encodes CDR1 KGHSH and CDR2 LQKENI. CDR3 size: 15 residues. The V and J ends lost 2 bases and 1 base respectively, with 11 bases between them. The CDR3 loop is CASSPSNPKNTEAFF. CDR3 coding DNA: TGTGCCAGCTCACCAAGTAATCCAAAGAACACTGAAGCTTTCTTT.

This clonotype was seen ten or more times. This chain links TRBV15 with TRBJ1-5; 11 positions agree with TRBD1. Germline loops: CDR1 LNHNV, CDR2 YYDKDF (reference sequence). The J segment lost 5 bases and the V segment lost 1 base, leaving 4 bases of the junction unmatched. The CDR3 extends over 16 amino acids. The CDR3 spells CATSRGTGGVDQPQHF. CDR3 DNA: TGTGCCACCAGCAGAGGGACAGGGGGCGTCGATCAGCCCCAGCATTTT.

Many counts were recorded for this clonotype. The chain carries TRBV7-2 and TRBJ2-3; 9 bases are shared with TRBD2. Trimming cost V 4 bases and J 4 bases; bases outside gene matches: 3. The CDR3 has 14 amino acids. The germline V gene has CDR1 SGHTA and CDR2 FQGNSA. CDR3 in amino acids: CASSSSGNPDTQYF. CDR3 in DNA: TGTGCCAGCAGCTCTAGCGGGAACCCAGATACGCAGTATTTT.

A word on this clonotype: A junction end diverges from the germline sequence, so it may reflect a read error. The J gene is TRBJ2-7, the V gene TRBV14, with 9 bases that match TRBD2. Germline V gives CDR1 SGHDN, CDR2 FVKESK. The CDR3 is 15 amino acids. This CDR3 reads CASSPGTSYSYEQCF. Written as DNA, the CDR3 is TGTGCCAGTAGCCCGGGGACTAGCTATTCCTACGAGCAGTGCTTC.

This clonotype has at least ten counts. The chain links TRBV6-1 to TRBJ2-5, with 9 bases fitting TRBD1. The J segment lost 3 bases and the V segment lost 7 bases, leaving 6 bases of the junction unmatched. Germline CDR1 reads MNHNS; CDR2 reads SASEGT. CDR3 length: 14 amino acids. CDR3 protein: CASTTGGAEETQYF. The CDR3, as DNA: TGTGCCAGCACCACAGGGGGCGCAGAAGAGACCCAGTACTTC.

This clonotype was found many times. The CDR3 sequence is CASRPGLAGETQYF. The CDR3 bases are TGCGCCAGCAGACCGGGACTAGCGGGAGAGACCCAGTACTTC. The chain links TRBV5-1 to TRBJ2-5, with TRBD2 matching 12 bases. The CDR3 loop spans 14 amino acids. After removal of 5 bases from V and 4 bases from J, the junction contained 3 bases not matched to a gene. CDR1 and CDR2 from the germline V gene are SGHRS and YFSETQ. Looking up the rest from reference TRBV5-1 and TRBJ2-5 gives the full variable domain: KAGVTQTPRYLIKTRGQQVTLSCSPISGHRSVSWYQQTPGQGLQFLFEYFSETQRNKGNFPGRFSGRQFSNSRSEMNVSTLELGDSALYLCASRPGLAGETQYFGPGTRLLVL.

As concerns this clonotype: A much larger clone lies one base from this, so it may be a read error. V usage is TRBV4-1 and J usage is TRBJ2-3; no reliable D call. Germline V gene data show CDR1 as MGHRA and CDR2 as YSYEKL. V shed 4 bases and J shed 7 bases, with 15 bases lying between them. This CDR3 has 14 amino acids. The CDR3 sequence: CASSRLYSTHTQYF. The CDR3 DNA is TGCGCCAGCAGCCGCCTCTACTCGACACATACGCAGTATTTT.

This sequence joins TRBV4-1 and TRBJ1-2; possible D gene TRBD1, 5 bases. Trimming shortened V by 1 base and J by 2 bases, and 8 bases separated the two germline ends. The CDR3 contains 14 residues. Germline values: CDR1 MGHRA, CDR2 YSYEKL. In DNA, the CDR3 is TGCGCCAGCAGCCAAGTAGAGGGGAACTATGGCTACACCTTC. Translating gives CASSQVEGNYGYTF.

A word on this clonotype: The junction does not match germline at one end; this may be a read error. The chain combines TRBV27 with TRBJ2-1; the D gene is possibly TRBD1 (6 bases). The CDR3 has 14 amino acids. Germline CDR1 MNHEY, CDR2 SMNVEV (reference sequence). CDR3 DNA: TGTGCCAGCAGCATACAGGGACCGTACAATGAGCAGTCCTTC. Encoded protein: CASSIQGPYNEQSF.

With respect to this clonotype: One end of the junction fails to match germline, which may point to a read error. The chain uses TRBV7-2 and TRBJ1-4; D is unclear. Germline loops: CDR1 SGHTA, CDR2 FQGNSA. The CDR3 is 13 amino acids. CDR3 bases: TGTGCCAGCAGCTTGGATACTAATGAAAAACTGTCTTTT. Protein: CASSLDTNEKLSF.

The chain has TRBV7-6 and TRBJ1-1, with 7 bases matching TRBD1. Trimming cost V 5 bases and J 1 base; bases outside gene matches: 7. The CDR3 runs to 15 residues. Germline CDR1 SGHVS, CDR2 FNYEAQ. CDR3 amino acids: CASSPQGRQNTEAFF. CDR3 bases: TGTGCCAGCAGCCCACAGGGGCGGCAGAACACTGAAGCTTTCTTT.

There are many counts of this clonotype. This chain links TRBV6-1 with TRBJ2-5, with TRBD1 identical over 7 bases. J was trimmed by 3 bases and V by 5 bases; bases with no gene match: 21. There are 19 residues in the CDR3. Germline CDR1 MNHNS, CDR2 SASEGT. The CDR3 is CASSSADRFTLRSEETQYF. The CDR3 DNA follows: TGTGCCAGCAGTTCCGCGGACAGGTTCACGCTTAGATCCGAAGAGACCCAGTACTTC.

The V call is TRBV5-1, the J call TRBJ1-1; TRBD1 is a possible D gene (6 bases). The germline V gene encodes CDR1 SGHRS and CDR2 YFSETQ. The CDR3 covers 15 residues. V gave up 1 base and J gave up 1 base, with 11 bases separating them. CDR3 amino acids: CASSLTDSPNTEAFF. In DNA, the CDR3 is TGCGCCAGCAGCTTGACGGACAGCCCGAACACTGAAGCTTTCTTT.